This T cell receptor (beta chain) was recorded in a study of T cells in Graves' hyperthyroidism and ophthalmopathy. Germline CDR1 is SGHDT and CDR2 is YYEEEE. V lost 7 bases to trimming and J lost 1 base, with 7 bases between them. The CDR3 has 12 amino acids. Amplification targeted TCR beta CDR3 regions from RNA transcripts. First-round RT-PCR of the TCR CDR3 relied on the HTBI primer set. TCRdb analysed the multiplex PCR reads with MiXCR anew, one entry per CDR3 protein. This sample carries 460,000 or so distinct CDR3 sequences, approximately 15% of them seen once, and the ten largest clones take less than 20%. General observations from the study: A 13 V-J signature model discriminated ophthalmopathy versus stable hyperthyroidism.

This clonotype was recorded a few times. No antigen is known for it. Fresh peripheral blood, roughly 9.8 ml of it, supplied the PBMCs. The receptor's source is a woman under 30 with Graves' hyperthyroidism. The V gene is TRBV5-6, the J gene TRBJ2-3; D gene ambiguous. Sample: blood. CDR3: CASLSGTDTQYF. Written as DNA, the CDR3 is TGTGCCAGCCTCAGCGGCACAGATACGCAGTATTTT. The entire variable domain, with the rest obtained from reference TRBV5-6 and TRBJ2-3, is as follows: DAGVTQSPTHLIKTRGQQVTLRCSPKSGHDTVSWYQQALGQGPQFIFQYYEEEERQRGNFPDRFSGHQFPNYSSELNVNALLLGDSALYLCASLSGTDTQYFGPGTRLTVL.